Each of the 30 T cell receptor beta chains below was sequenced from the same sample in a study of regulatory T cells in long-lasting Graves disease. Library construction for TCR beta used iRepertoire HTBI primers and Arm-PCR of CDR3 regions. TCRdb reanalysed the multiplex PCR reads using MiXCR and keeps one entry per CDR3 protein. The table shows more than 300,000 distinct CDR3 sequences, with less than 20% occurring only once. The time point here: persistent/refractory GD, antithyroid drugs over 5 years with positive TRAb. RNA from PBMCs was the source of the TCR library. The source was peripheral blood mononuclear cells (PBMCs), collected when the disease was refractory, from a patient treated with antithyroid drugs. The receptors come from a female donor with Graves disease.

In its sample, this clonotype was seen many times. The CDR3 DNA sequence: TGTGCCAGCAGCTGGGGGGGGAACACCGGGGAGCTGTTTTTT. Encoded protein: CASSWGGNTGELFF. V gene TRBV7-8 combines with J gene TRBJ2-2; 7 bases line up with TRBD2. The length of the CDR3 is 14 residues. The V and J ends lost 4 bases and 1 base, in that order; junction bases with no gene match: 0. The V gene's germline CDR1 is SGHVS and CDR2 FQNEAQ.

The chain couples TRBV7-6 to TRBJ2-1; tentative D call: TRBD2 (5 bases). Germline V gene lookup returns CDR1 SGHVS and CDR2 FNYEAQ. The CDR3 sequence is 15 residues long. Trimming stripped 4 bases from V and 5 bases from J, with 15 bases between. Here the CDR3 reads CASSSLEGRNNEQFF. Here the CDR3 DNA reads TGTGCCAGCAGCTCCCTCGAGGGCAGGAACAATGAGCAGTTCTTC.

This clonotype was seen repeatedly, ten times or more. The rearrangement uses TRBV29-1 and TRBJ1-1, with TRBD1 as a possible D gene (5 bases). The V gene's germline CDR1 is SQVTM and CDR2 ANQGSEA. This CDR3 is 12 amino acids long. The ends were cut back, 1 base at V and 3 bases at J, with 6 bases in the middle. CDR3 in DNA: TGCAGCGTTGAAGGGGGCTACACTGAAGCTTTCTTT. Translation gives CSVEGGYTEAFF.

In this sample, this clonotype turned up a few times. The chain has TRBV6-1 and TRBJ1-1; D ambiguous. V was shortened by 7 bases and J by 0 bases, with 6 bases between the two germline ends. This CDR3 is built from 12 residues. The V gene's germline CDR1 is MNHNS and CDR2 SASEGT. CDR3 nucleotides: TGTGCCAGCACTAGCGTGAACACTGAAGCTTTCTTT. It codes for CASTSVNTEAFF.

About this clonotype: A single base separates this from a much larger clone, so it may be a read error. The CDR3 nucleotides read TGTGCCAGCAGTTACTCGACGGCAGGGCACAACTATGGCTACACCTTC. Amino acid sequence: CASSYSTAGHNYGYTF. The V call is TRBV6-5, the J call TRBJ1-2; D perhaps matches TRBD1 (5 bases). The germline CDR1 and CDR2 sequences are MNHEY and SVGAGI. The ends were cut back, 0 bases at V and 2 bases at J, with 13 bases in the middle. The CDR3 covers 16 residues.

The chain carries TRBV29-1 and TRBJ1-3; a possible D gene is TRBD1 (6 bases). Deletions cut 3 bases from V and 3 bases from J, with 15 bases between. In germline, CDR1 is SQVTM, CDR2 ANQGSEA. The CDR3 covers 15 residues. CDR3 sequence reads: CSVETGFSSGNTIYF. CDR3 nucleotides: TGCAGCGTTGAGACAGGCTTTTCGAGTGGAAACACCATATATTTT.

Note on this clonotype: A single base is all that separates this from a far larger clone, so a read error is likely. The chain combines TRBV5-6 with TRBJ2-7; D call uncertain. CDR3 size: 12 residues. The germline V gene has CDR1 SGHDT and CDR2 YYEEEE. Between the trimmed V and J ends, which lost 4 bases and 2 bases, there was a span of 7 bases. The CDR3 region is CASSDGAYEQYF. Written as DNA, the CDR3 is TGTGCCAGCAGCGATGGCGCCTACGAGCAGTACTTC.

This clonotype was seen at least ten times. The chain has TRBV7-9 and TRBJ2-5; the D call may be TRBD1 or TRBD2 (5 bases each). The V end lost 3 bases, the J end lost 3 bases, and 23 bases lay between the germline ends. Germline V CDR1 and CDR2: SEHNR, FQNEAQ (reference sequence). The CDR3 covers 18 residues. The CDR3: CASSLNYFLGVGEETQYF. The DNA for the CDR3 is TGTGCCAGCAGCTTGAACTATTTTCTCGGGGTAGGGGAAGAGACCCAGTACTTC. Full variable domain (rest looked up from reference TRBV7-9 and TRBJ2-5): DTGVSQNPRHKITKRGQNVTFRCDPISEHNRLYWYRQTLGQGPEFLTYFQNEAQLEKSRLLSDRFSAERPKGSFSTLEIQRTEQGDSAMYLCASSLNYFLGVGEETQYFGPGTRLLVL.

The chain joins TRBV9 to TRBJ1-2; 7 bases line up with TRBD1. V shed 1 base and J 4 bases; nucleotides not matched to a gene: 7. CDR1 and CDR2 (germline): SGDLS, YYNGEE. The CDR3 has 15 amino acids. The CDR3 bases are TGTGCCAGCAGCGTAACCCGACAGGGTACCTATGGCTACACCTTC. It specifies CASSVTRQGTYGYTF.

This clonotype was seen ten or more times. The genes are TRBV3-1 and TRBJ1-2, with TRBD1 matching 9 bases. V shed 5 bases and J 8 bases; nucleotides not matched to a gene: 6. Germline V gene lookup returns CDR1 LGHDT and CDR2 YNNKEL (reference sequence). The CDR3 contains 13 residues. CDR3 DNA: TGTGCCAGCAGCTTCGGGACAGGGTGGGGCTACACCTTC. It is translated as CASSFGTGWGYTF.

This clonotype came up a few times. A much larger clone lies one base from this, so it may be a read error. J is TRBJ1-1 and V is TRBV6-5; no reliable D call. The germline CDR1 and CDR2 sequences are MNHEY and SVGAGI. CDR3 length: 13 residues. CDR3 nucleotide sequence: TGTGCCAGCAGTTACGAGCATAGCACTGAAGATTTCTTT. Its protein is CASSYEHSTEDFF.

This clonotype turned up a few times. The V and J genes are TRBV5-1 and TRBJ1-2; D ambiguous. The CDR3 runs 14 residues. The germline V and J ends were trimmed by 6 bases and 3 bases, with 15 bases remaining between them. Germline values: CDR1 SGHRS, CDR2 YFSETQ. DNA for the CDR3: TGCGCCAGCAAGGGAGATCCCTCGTACTATGGCTACACCTTC. Amino acid sequence: CASKGDPSYYGYTF.

The chain carries TRBV29-1 and TRBJ2-7; the D call may be TRBD1 or TRBD2 (5 bases each). Germline lookup yields CDR1 SQVTM and CDR2 ANQGSEA. V lost 1 base and J 0 bases, leaving 7 bases between the germline ends. The CDR3 is made up of 13 amino acids. The CDR3 is CSVEGDDSYEQYF. The CDR3 nucleotides are TGCAGCGTTGAAGGGGACGACTCCTACGAGCAGTACTTC.

For this clonotype: This clone may be a read error of a much larger clone one base away. This sequence joins TRBV20-1 and TRBJ2-7, with 7 bases matching TRBD2. There are 15 residues in the CDR3. CDR1 DFQATT and CDR2 SNEGSKA come from the germline V gene (reference sequence). The V segment lost 0 bases and the J segment 6 bases; nucleotides outside the gene matches: 11. The CDR3 nucleotides read TGCAGTGCTAGAGAGGGACTAACGGGAGGTTCCGAGCAGTACTTC. As protein: CSAREGLTGGSEQYF.

Ten or more counts support this clonotype. This chain links TRBV27 with TRBJ2-7; 15 bases are a match to TRBD2. After removal of 5 bases from V and 7 bases from J, the junction contained 3 bases not matched to a gene. Germline V gives CDR1 MNHEY, CDR2 SMNVEV (reference sequence). This CDR3 is built from 14 residues. The chain's CDR3 is CASSPGTSGGEQYF. DNA of the CDR3: TGTGCCAGCAGTCCTGGGACTAGCGGGGGGGAGCAGTACTTC.

This clonotype was seen repeatedly, ten times or more. The chain combines TRBV18 with TRBJ1-5; TRBD1 aligns across 7 bases. J gave up 0 bases and V 3 bases, and 2 bases lay outside the gene matches. This CDR3 has 15 amino acids. CDR1 is KGHSH and CDR2 is LQKENI in the germline V gene. The CDR3 DNA is TGTGCCAGCTCACCGACAGGGAATAGCAATCAGCCCCAGCATTTT. Encoded protein: CASSPTGNSNQPQHF.

Written as DNA, the CDR3 is TGTGCCAGCATCCAGATCATTGGCCATGGCTACACCTTC. This translates into CASIQIIGHGYTF. The J gene is TRBJ1-2, the V gene TRBV6-2 or TRBV6-3; D gene uncertain. The germline V gene has CDR1 MNHEY and CDR2 SVGEGT. Deletions cut 7 bases from V and 6 bases from J, with 15 bases between. CDR3 length: 13 residues.

This clonotype was counted many times. This sequence joins TRBV6-1 and TRBJ1-2; D is uncertain. From germline, CDR1 is MNHNS and CDR2 SASEGT. The length of the CDR3 is 11 residues. Trimming cost V 8 bases and J 6 bases, with 10 bases left between them. The CDR3: CASQDLHGYTF. As DNA, the CDR3 is TGTGCCAGCCAAGACTTGCATGGCTACACCTTC.

V and J are TRBV19 and TRBJ1-6; no clear D gene. CDR3 size: 16 residues. V was clipped by 9 bases and J by 4 bases, with 19 bases between them. Germline CDR1 reads LNHDA; CDR2 reads SQIVND (reference sequence). The CDR3 DNA is TGTGCCAGCAATAACCCGTACGTGGGATATAATTCACCCCTCCACTTT. Amino acid sequence: CASNNPYVGYNSPLHF. Full variable domain (rest looked up from reference TRBV19 and TRBJ1-6): DGGITQSPKYLFRKEGQNVTLSCEQNLNHDAMYWYRQDPGQGLRLIYYSQIVNDFQKGDIAEGYSVSREKKESFPLTVTSAQKNPTAFYLCASNNPYVGYNSPLHFGNGTRLTVT.

This clonotype was observed many times. The J gene is TRBJ2-7, the V gene TRBV7-9; 7 nucleotides match TRBD1. The V gene's germline CDR1 is SEHNR and CDR2 FQNEAQ (reference sequence). CDR3 length equals 13 residues. The junction had 5 bases not matched to a gene; V was cut back by 1 base and J by 8 bases. The CDR3 bases are TGTGCCAGCAGCTTAGACGGGGACAGCCAGCAGTACTTC. This translates into CASSLDGDSQQYF.

This clonotype was recorded a few times. The J gene is TRBJ2-2, the V gene TRBV20-1, with D perhaps matching TRBD1 (6 bases). This CDR3 spans 14 amino acids. V lost 3 bases to trimming and J lost 3 bases, with 11 bases between them. Germline CDR1 and CDR2: DFQATT and SNEGSKA (reference sequence). CDR3 region: CSASTGSHTGELFF. As DNA, the CDR3 is TGCAGTGCTAGCACAGGGTCCCACACCGGGGAGCTGTTTTTT.

This clonotype was seen many times. This chain links TRBV2 with TRBJ2-5; 10 bases align to TRBD2. This CDR3 is 14 amino acids long. Germline CDR1 and CDR2: SNHLY and FYNNEI. V was clipped by 8 bases and J by 1 base; unmatched bases: 4. CDR3 DNA: TGTGCCAGCGGGACTAGCGAACTCCAAGAGACCCAGTACTTC. Protein sequence: CASGTSELQETQYF.

This clonotype appeared a few times. The rearrangement uses TRBV18 and TRBJ1-6; D perhaps matches TRBD1 (6 bases). CDR3 length equals 15 residues. V lost 3 bases to trimming and J lost 5 bases, with 11 bases between them. Germline V gene data show CDR1 as KGHSH and CDR2 as LQKENI. The CDR3 loop reads CASSPLGQDNSPLHF. CDR3 nucleotide sequence: TGTGCCAGCTCACCTCTGGGACAAGATAATTCACCCCTCCACTTT.

This clonotype was seen a handful of times. This chain links TRBV20-1 with TRBJ2-7; D is uncertain. CDR1 and CDR2 from the germline V gene are DFQATT and SNEGSKA (reference sequence). This CDR3 has 12 amino acids. V lost 0 bases and J lost 4, with 7 bases in between. The chain's CDR3 is CSAREGPYEQYF. The CDR3 DNA reads TGCAGTGCTAGAGAAGGGCCATACGAGCAGTACTTC.

This clonotype was counted ten times or more. The chain recombines TRBV5-1 with TRBJ2-7, with D unclear. CDR1 and CDR2 (germline): SGHRS, YFSETQ. Trimming cost V 0 bases and J 1 base, with 11 bases left between them. The CDR3 is 15 amino acids. The CDR3 reads CASSLGQAVSYEQYF. DNA of the CDR3: TGCGCCAGCAGCTTGGGGCAGGCAGTATCCTACGAGCAGTACTTC. Using reference TRBV5-1 and TRBJ2-7 for the parts outside the CDR3, the full variable domain is KAGVTQTPRYLIKTRGQQVTLSCSPISGHRSVSWYQQTPGQGLQFLFEYFSETQRNKGNFPGRFSGRQFSNSRSEMNVSTLELGDSALYLCASSLGQAVSYEQYFGPGTRLTVT.

V usage is TRBV18 and J usage is TRBJ1-1; D is perhaps TRBD1 (5 bases). Germline loops: CDR1 KGHSH, CDR2 LQKENI. The V and J ends lost 3 bases and 2 bases respectively, with 13 bases between them. The CDR3 is 15 residues long. The CDR3 loop reads CASSPGGVPNTEAFF. The CDR3 DNA is TGTGCCAGCTCACCGGGGGGTGTCCCCAACACTGAAGCTTTCTTT.

Turning to this clonotype: Just one base apart from a much larger clone, this may be a read error. The chain combines TRBV6-1 with TRBJ2-6; D gene uncertain. V shed 4 bases and J shed 0 bases, with 7 bases lying between them. The CDR3 has 15 amino acids. Germline values: CDR1 MNHNS, CDR2 SASEGT. The CDR3 spells CASSGWDSGANVLTF. The DNA of the CDR3 is TGTGCCAGCAGTGGGTGGGACTCTGGGGCCAACGTCCTGACTTTC.

V is TRBV4-3 and J is TRBJ2-7; 7 nucleotides agree with TRBD2. CDR1 is LGHNA, CDR2 YSLEER, per germline. The J segment lost 4 bases and the V segment lost 3 bases, leaving 9 bases of the junction unmatched. The CDR3 spans 15 residues. CDR3 region: CASSQVWGGKYEQYF. CDR3 DNA: TGCGCCAGCAGCCAGGTTTGGGGGGGAAAATACGAGCAGTACTTC.

This clonotype has more than one count but fewer than ten. The chain combines TRBV7-6 with TRBJ1-1; 8 nucleotides match TRBD1. Germline loops: CDR1 SGHVS, CDR2 FNYEAQ. J lost 4 bases, V lost 0 bases, and 4 bases had no gene match. The CDR3 is made up of 15 amino acids. CDR3 nucleotides: TGTGCCAGCAGCTTAGCGGAGACAGGGGTCACTGAAGCTTTCTTT. This codes for CASSLAETGVTEAFF.

This clonotype was seen a few times. The chain employs TRBV7-6 and TRBJ1-6, with a tentative D call TRBD1 (5 bases). The V end was cut by 5 bases, the J end by 9 bases, with 14 bases between. Germline lookup yields CDR1 SGHVS and CDR2 FNYEAQ. The CDR3 length is 14 residues. The CDR3, as DNA: TGTGCCAGCAGCCGGGGGTCAGTTACTTCACCCCTCCACTTT. This gives the protein CASSRGSVTSPLHF.